These 31 T cell receptor beta chains originate from one sample sequenced in a study of OX40 agonist ivuxolimab in advanced cancers. Some clones are missing from TCRdb's copy, which holds only in-frame ones; the method was immunoSEQ multiplex PCR. The table lists about 100,000 clones, roughly 89% of them singletons. Here the sequenced sample was CD4+ or CD8+ T cells sorted from blood, taken in a trial of the OX40 agonist ivuxolimab. The receptors here all came from an adult with an advanced solid tumor such as melanoma, head and neck, liver or kidney cancer.

This sequence joins TRBV7-3 and TRBJ2-2; D assignment may be TRBD1 or TRBD2 (7 bases each). The CDR3 has 17 amino acids. V lost 1 base to trimming and J lost 1 base, with 13 bases between them. Germline assignment: CDR1 SGHTA and CDR2 FQGTGA. The CDR3 nucleotides read TGTGCCAGCAGCTTAAAGGGGGGGACAGAGAACACCGGGGAGCTGTTTTTT. Translation gives CASSLKGGTENTGELFF.

V usage is TRBV19 and J usage is TRBJ2-2; no definite D call. V lost 3 bases, J lost 0 bases, and 8 bases lay in between. The CDR3 consists of 15 residues. Germline lookup yields CDR1 LNHDA and CDR2 SQIVND (reference sequence). CDR3 in amino acids: CASSIPLTNTGELFF. The CDR3, as DNA: TGTGCCAGTAGTATCCCCCTGACGAACACCGGGGAGCTGTTTTTT.

The V gene is TRBV30, the J gene TRBJ1-5, with D perhaps matching TRBD1 (5 bases). Trimming pared 0 bases from V and 5 bases from J, leaving 11 bases between. CDR1 and CDR2 (germline): GTSNPN, SVGIG (reference sequence). The CDR3 covers 14 residues. The CDR3 loop reads CAWSVTGLDQPQHF. The CDR3 coding sequence is TGTGCCTGGAGTGTAACAGGCTTGGATCAGCCCCAGCATTTT.

The J gene is TRBJ2-7, the V gene TRBV5-1; 7 bases line up with TRBD2. Trimming cost V 4 bases and J 2 bases; bases outside gene matches: 3. The CDR3 has 13 amino acids. Per the germline V gene, CDR1 is SGHRS and CDR2 is YFSETQ. CDR3: CASSRGEAYEQYF. The CDR3, as DNA: TGCGCCAGCAGCCGGGGGGAAGCCTACGAGCAGTACTTC.

The chain couples TRBV5-4 to TRBJ2-3; D is uncertain. The CDR3 extends over 14 amino acids. Looked up from germline, CDR1 is SGHNT and CDR2 is YYREEE (reference sequence). V lost 5 bases and J lost 0, with 10 bases in between. The chain's CDR3 is CASSFSQSTDTQYF. The CDR3, as DNA: TGTGCCAGCAGTTTCAGCCAGAGCACAGATACGCAGTATTTT.

This clone turned up a few times. CDR3 nucleotides: TGTGCCATCAGTGAGACTCAGGTCCCTGAAGCTTTCTTT. This gives the protein CAISETQVPEAFF. The J gene is TRBJ1-1, the V gene TRBV10-3, with D hard to call. Between the trimmed V and J ends, which lost 2 bases and 6 bases, there was a span of 10 bases. This CDR3 has 13 residues. CDR1 is ENHRY and CDR2 is SYGVKD in the germline V gene.

This rearrangement joins TRBV5-4 to TRBJ1-2; 12 bases are shared with TRBD1. The ends lost 4 bases at V and 7 bases at J; junction bases unmatched: 5. The V gene's germline CDR1 is SGHNT and CDR2 YYREEE (reference sequence). CDR3 size: 14 residues. In nucleotides, the CDR3 is TGTGCCAGCAGCGCGGGACAGGGGGCGGGTGGCTACACCTTC. It codes for CASSAGQGAGGYTF.

In DNA form, the CDR3 reads TGTGCCAGCAGCGTCCACTCGGGACTGGCCTACGAGCAGTACTTC. It yields the protein CASSVHSGLAYEQYF. The V and J genes are TRBV9 and TRBJ2-7, with D possibly TRBD2 on 6 matching bases. The CDR3 runs to 15 residues. Germline lookup yields CDR1 SGDLS and CDR2 YYNGEE. V lost 2 bases and J lost 2, with 14 bases in between.

This chain uses TRBV5-6 with TRBJ2-3; perhaps D is TRBD1 or TRBD2 (5 bases each). The CDR3 spans 14 residues. Trimming cost V 3 bases and J 2 bases, with 10 bases left between them. Germline V lookup: CDR1 SGHDT, CDR2 YYEEEE. CDR3 protein: CASSWRGATDTQYF. In DNA form, the CDR3 reads TGTGCCAGCAGCTGGAGAGGGGCCACAGATACGCAGTATTTT.

The chain joins TRBV30 to TRBJ1-6, with D unresolved. Germline values: CDR1 GTSNPN, CDR2 SVGIG (reference sequence). This CDR3 has 16 residues. The germline V and J ends were trimmed by 2 bases and 2 bases, with 13 bases remaining between them. CDR3 protein: CAWSSLVDPYNSPLHF. CDR3 bases: TGTGCCTGGAGTTCACTCGTAGACCCCTATAATTCACCCCTCCACTTT.

The rearrangement links TRBV5-4 to TRBJ2-3; tentative D call: TRBD2 (6 bases). The V gene lost 0 bases and the J gene lost 0 bases, with 11 bases spanning the gap. The CDR3 spans 16 residues. CDR1 and CDR2 from the germline V gene are SGHNT and YYREEE (reference sequence). The CDR3 protein is CASSLAIAASTDTQYF. Here the CDR3 DNA reads TGTGCCAGCAGCTTGGCAATAGCGGCTAGCACAGATACGCAGTATTTT.

The rearrangement links TRBV6-6 to TRBJ1-2; D is uncertain. The germline CDR1 and CDR2 sequences are MNHNY and SVGAGI (reference sequence). The V end was cut by 3 bases, the J end by 8 bases, with 13 bases between. This CDR3 has 13 residues. The CDR3 DNA reads as TGTGCCAGCAGTTATGGCGGTCGTGGCGGCTACACCTTC. It translates to CASSYGGRGGYTF.

V gene TRBV5-4 combines with J gene TRBJ2-7; 8 nucleotides match TRBD1. In germline, CDR1 is SGHNT, CDR2 YYREEE (reference sequence). The CDR3 has 13 amino acids. The V segment lost 3 bases and the J segment 4 bases; nucleotides outside the gene matches: 3. The CDR3 loop is CASSSDRAYEQYF. In DNA form, the CDR3 reads TGTGCCAGCAGCTCGGACAGGGCTTACGAGCAGTACTTC.

This clone was counted a few times. V is TRBV18 and J is TRBJ1-1, with 10 nucleotides matching TRBD1. In germline, CDR1 is KGHSH, CDR2 LQKENI. The CDR3 is made up of 14 amino acids. The J segment lost 6 bases and the V segment lost 6 bases, leaving 7 bases of the junction unmatched. The CDR3 loop reads CASSDRGIRAEAFF. The DNA of the CDR3 is TGTGCCAGCTCGGACAGGGGGATAAGGGCTGAAGCTTTCTTT.

The CDR3: CASSLAATNEKLFF. CDR3 sequence (DNA): TGTGCCAGCAGTTTAGCGGCAACTAATGAAAAACTGTTTTTT. The V and J genes are TRBV27 and TRBJ1-4; D gene uncertain. V lost 2 bases, J lost 0 bases, and 4 bases lay in between. CDR3 length: 14 residues. CDR1 is MNHEY, CDR2 SMNVEV, per germline (reference sequence). Full variable domain (remainder filled in from reference TRBV27 and TRBJ1-4): EAQVTQNPRYLITVTGKKLTVTCSQNMNHEYMSWYRQDPGLGLRQIYYSMNVEVTDKGDVPEGYKVSRKEKRNFPLILESPSPNQTSLYFCASSLAATNEKLFFGSGTQLSVL.

V and J are TRBV9 and TRBJ2-7; 9 positions agree with TRBD1. Trimming took 0 bases from V and 7 from J; bases not matched to a gene: 5. CDR1 is SGDLS and CDR2 is YYNGEE in the germline V gene. The CDR3 is made up of 14 amino acids. Here the CDR3 reads CASSVDYRGREQYF. DNA for the CDR3: TGTGCCAGCAGCGTAGACTACAGGGGGCGTGAGCAGTACTTC.

The gene calls are TRBV5-4 and TRBJ2-5, with D perhaps matching TRBD2 (5 bases). Germline V gives CDR1 SGHNT, CDR2 YYREEE (reference sequence). V was cut by 3 bases and J by 7 bases, with 16 bases left in between. The CDR3 covers 14 residues. DNA of the CDR3: TGTGCCAGCAGCTCCTGGACTTTTTTGGGGACCCAGTACTTC. Amino acid sequence: CASSSWTFLGTQYF.

This sequence joins TRBV7-2 and TRBJ2-2; D gene unclear. Germline-derived CDR1 and CDR2 are SGHTA and FQGNSA. V lost 6 bases to trimming and J lost 2 bases, with 4 bases between them. This CDR3 is 12 amino acids long. CDR3 in DNA: TGTGCCAGCAGTATCAACACCGGGGAGCTGTTTTTT. It codes for CASSINTGELFF.

The J gene is TRBJ2-5, the V gene TRBV7-2; the D gene is possibly TRBD1 (5 bases). There are 17 residues in the CDR3. V was shortened by 5 bases and J by 8 bases, with 27 bases between the two germline ends. Germline V gene data show CDR1 as SGHTA and CDR2 as FQGNSA. CDR3 in amino acids: CASSVAQGWAPIATQYF. The CDR3 bases are TGTGCCAGCAGCGTTGCCCAGGGCTGGGCCCCAATTGCAACCCAGTACTTC.

The chain links TRBV4-2 to TRBJ2-7; 9 nucleotides match TRBD2. Per the germline V gene, CDR1 is LGHNA and CDR2 is YNFKEQ. V shed 1 base, J shed 2 bases, and the junction held 3 bases outside the gene matches. This CDR3 contains 15 residues. CDR3 residues: CASSQGVAGAYEQYF. The CDR3 region has the DNA TGTGCCAGCAGCCAAGGGGTAGCGGGGGCCTACGAGCAGTACTTC.

About this clone itself: In the same sample, other DNA sequences code for this CDR3. V and J are TRBV18 and TRBJ1-6; 7 bases map to TRBD1. Germline CDR1 is KGHSH and CDR2 is LQKENI. The CDR3 totals 14 residues. Trimming took 3 bases from V and 6 from J; bases not matched to a gene: 2. This CDR3 is CASSPRDSNSPLHF. In nucleotides, the CDR3 is TGTGCCAGCTCACCCCGGGACAGTAATTCACCCCTCCACTTT.

The chain carries TRBV7-3 and TRBJ2-3, with TRBD1 matching over 9 bases. V gave up 4 bases and J gave up 5 bases; unmatched junction bases: 7. Germline V gene lookup returns CDR1 SGHTA and CDR2 FQGTGA. This CDR3 spans 15 amino acids. The CDR3 DNA reads TGTGCCAGCAGCTCAACAGGGGGCAGGGAAGATACGCAGTATTTT. Translating it yields CASSSTGGREDTQYF.

V usage is TRBV29-1 and J usage is TRBJ1-2; no definite D call. The germline V gene has CDR1 SQVTM and CDR2 ANQGSEA. Trimming left V 4 bases short and J 7 bases short, with 19 bases between. The CDR3 spans 14 residues. The CDR3 protein is CSVGLRSGLSGYTF. CDR3 nucleotides: TGCAGCGTTGGGCTCCGGAGTGGGCTTAGTGGCTACACCTTC.

The J gene is TRBJ2-7, the V gene TRBV7-2; 7 nucleotides line up with TRBD1. The CDR3 totals 15 residues. The trim removed 3 bases at V and 2 bases at J, leaving 7 bases unmatched. Per the germline V gene, CDR1 is SGHTA and CDR2 is FQGNSA. The CDR3 loop is CASSFWTGLTYEQYF. Written as DNA, the CDR3 is TGTGCCAGCAGCTTTTGGACAGGTTTGACCTACGAGCAGTACTTC.

The V and J genes are TRBV30 and TRBJ2-7; TRBD1 agrees at 11 bases. The length of the CDR3 is 14 residues. The ends lost 1 base at V and 5 bases at J; junction bases unmatched: 4. Looked up from germline, CDR1 is GTSNPN and CDR2 is SVGIG (reference sequence). CDR3 region: CAWSGGQGGNEQYF. The CDR3 nucleotides are TGTGCCTGGAGTGGGGGACAGGGGGGGAACGAGCAGTACTTC.

The gene calls are TRBV12-5 and TRBJ2-1, with a weak D call TRBD1 (7 bases). V was shortened by 0 bases and J by 3 bases, with 12 bases between the two germline ends. Germline V CDR1 and CDR2: LGHNT, FRNRAP. There are 16 residues in the CDR3. The CDR3 spells CASGLVSGGIYNEQFF. The CDR3 coding sequence is TGTGCTAGTGGTTTGGTGTCAGGGGGGATCTACAATGAGCAGTTCTTC. The entire variable domain, with the rest obtained from reference TRBV12-5 and TRBJ2-1, is as follows: DARVTQTPRHKVTEMGQEVTMRCQPILGHNTVFWYRQTMMQGLELLAYFRNRAPLDDSGMPKDRFSAEMPDATLATLKIQPSEPRDSAVYFCASGLVSGGIYNEQFFGPGTRLTVL.

The V gene is TRBV5-1, the J gene TRBJ2-1; D might be TRBD2 (6 bases). CDR3 length: 15 amino acids. In germline, CDR1 is SGHRS, CDR2 YFSETQ. The V and J ends lost 0 bases and 8 bases respectively, with 15 bases between them. CDR3 sequence reads: CASSLDRLAFDEQFF. CDR3 bases: TGCGCCAGCAGCTTGGATCGGCTAGCGTTCGATGAGCAGTTCTTC.

The chain is built from TRBV5-1 and TRBJ2-1; D ambiguous. V was cut by 0 bases and J by 7 bases, with 14 bases left in between. CDR1 and CDR2 (germline): SGHRS, YFSETQ. CDR3 size: 15 residues. The CDR3 nucleotides read TGCGCCAGCAGCTTGGTGGGCCCCAGGTGGAATGAGCAGTTCTTC. It yields the protein CASSLVGPRWNEQFF.

The chain uses TRBV10-1 and TRBJ2-2, with D perhaps TRBD1 or TRBD2 (5 bases each). The germline gives CDR1 WNHNN, CDR2 SYGVQD (reference sequence). V lost 4 bases and J lost 6, with 18 bases in between. The CDR3 is made up of 16 amino acids. In DNA, the CDR3 is TGCGCCAGCAGTGCCGGGCCTCAACGGGGCGCCGGGGAGCTGTTTTTT. It specifies CASSAGPQRGAGELFF.

The chain carries TRBV15 and TRBJ2-1; D may be TRBD1 (7 bases). Germline CDR1 reads LNHNV; CDR2 reads YYDKDF (reference sequence). The CDR3 is 18 amino acids. The ends were cut back, 4 bases at V and 7 bases at J, with 26 bases in the middle. CDR3 nucleotides: TGTGCCACCAGCAAAATAGGTACAGGGGAGACGGGGGAGAATGAGCAGTTCTTC. Amino acids: CATSKIGTGETGENEQFF.

This clone appeared a single time. The rearrangement joins TRBV19 to TRBJ2-1; 9 nucleotides line up with TRBD1. Trimming cost V 4 bases and J 0 bases; bases outside gene matches: 4. CDR1 is LNHDA, CDR2 SQIVND, per germline (reference sequence). The CDR3 covers 16 residues. Here the CDR3 reads CASSKQGASSYNEQFF. The CDR3 DNA reads as TGTGCCAGTAGTAAACAGGGGGCGAGCTCCTACAATGAGCAGTTCTTC.